One sample yielded the 7 T cell receptor beta chains listed below, sequenced in a study of PD-1 blockade in classical Hodgkin lymphoma. Time point indicated: cycle 4 day 1 (C4D1), after less than 7 weeks of nivolumab. Each patient's relapse followed autologous stem cell transplantation, and brentuximab vedotin exposure varied. Assay used: immunoSEQ multiplex PCR; TCRdb lists only in-frame clones, some missing. Among tens of thousands of clones listed, 65% to 80% were seen once. Here the sequenced sample was peripheral blood mononuclear cells (PBMCs), taken before the fourth cycle of nivolumab. All receptors derive from a human donor with classical Hodgkin lymphoma.

This clone is a singleton in its sample. The rearrangement uses TRBV28 and TRBJ1-5, with a tentative D call TRBD1 (6 bases). Germline values: CDR1 MDHEN, CDR2 SYDVKM. This CDR3 comprises 14 residues. V gave up 6 bases and J gave up 6 bases, with 15 bases separating them. The CDR3 spells CASRYAGDTQPQHF. CDR3 nucleotides: TGTGCCAGCAGGTACGCAGGGGACACTCAGCCCCAGCATTTT.

The chain employs TRBV6-6 and TRBJ1-5; D unclear. The CDR3 consists of 14 residues. Trimming pared 6 bases from V and 5 bases from J, leaving 14 bases between. Germline V gene lookup returns CDR1 MNHNY and CDR2 SVGAGI (reference sequence). CDR3: CASSQRYLDQPQHF. The DNA for the CDR3 is TGTGCCAGCAGCCAAAGATACCTAGATCAGCCCCAGCATTTT.

The J gene is TRBJ2-1, the V gene TRBV5-1; 9 nucleotides match TRBD1. The ends lost 7 bases at V and 7 bases at J; junction bases unmatched: 12. This CDR3 is built from 15 residues. Per the germline V gene, CDR1 is SGHRS and CDR2 is YFSETQ. The CDR3 spells CASAPGQGGGNEQFF. The CDR3 DNA reads as TGCGCCAGCGCTCCGGGACAGGGAGGTGGGAATGAGCAGTTCTTC.

This clone was detected a few times. The chain employs TRBV30 and TRBJ2-2; D ambiguous. Germline CDR1 is GTSNPN and CDR2 is SVGIG (reference sequence). V lost 1 base to trimming and J lost 1 base, with 13 bases between them. This CDR3 spans 16 amino acids. CDR3 coding DNA: TGTGCCTGGAGTGCGGGCACCTTAAGGAACACCGGGGAGCTGTTTTTT. It codes for CAWSAGTLRNTGELFF.

The chain has TRBV27 and TRBJ1-2, with 9 bases fitting TRBD1. The CDR3 is 17 residues long. V was pared by 3 bases and J by 0 bases, with 8 bases of the junction left unmatched. Per the germline V gene, CDR1 is MNHEY and CDR2 is SMNVEV (reference sequence). The CDR3 loop is CASSFSGQGRANYGYTF. In DNA, the CDR3 is TGTGCCAGCAGTTTCTCGGGACAGGGACGTGCTAACTATGGCTACACCTTC.

This chain joins TRBV2 and TRBJ1-1, with D perhaps TRBD1 (5 bases). Germline values: CDR1 SNHLY, CDR2 FYNNEI. Trimming left V 2 bases short and J 3 bases short, with 13 bases between. The CDR3 is 15 residues long. The DNA of the CDR3 is TGTGCCAGCAGTGAATGGGCAGGGATTTACACTGAAGCTTTCTTT. Translated, it gives CASSEWAGIYTEAFF.

The chain is built from TRBV27 and TRBJ2-1; D perhaps matches TRBD2 (5 bases). Germline assignment: CDR1 MNHEY and CDR2 SMNVEV (reference sequence). V lost 3 bases and J 7 bases, leaving 16 bases between the germline ends. The CDR3 totals 15 residues. The CDR3 protein is CASSFTSSGGNEQFF. DNA of the CDR3: TGTGCCAGCAGTTTCACTAGTAGTGGTGGGAATGAGCAGTTCTTC.